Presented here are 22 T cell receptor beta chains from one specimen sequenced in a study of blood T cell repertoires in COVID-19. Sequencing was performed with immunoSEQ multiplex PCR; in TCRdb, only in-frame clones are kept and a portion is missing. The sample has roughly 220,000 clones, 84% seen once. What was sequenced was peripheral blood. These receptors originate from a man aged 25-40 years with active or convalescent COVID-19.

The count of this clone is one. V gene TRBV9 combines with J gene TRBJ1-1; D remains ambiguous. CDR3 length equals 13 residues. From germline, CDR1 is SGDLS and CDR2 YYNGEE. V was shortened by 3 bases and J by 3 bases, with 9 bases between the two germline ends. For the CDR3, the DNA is TGTGCCAGCAGCGCGACGACTTACACTGAAGCTTTCTTT. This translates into CASSATTYTEAFF.

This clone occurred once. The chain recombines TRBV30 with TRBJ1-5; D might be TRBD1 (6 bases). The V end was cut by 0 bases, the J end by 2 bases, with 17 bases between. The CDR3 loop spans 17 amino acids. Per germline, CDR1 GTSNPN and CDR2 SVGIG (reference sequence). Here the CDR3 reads CAWSVAVGGLGNQPQHF. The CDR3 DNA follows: TGTGCCTGGAGTGTCGCGGTGGGGGGGCTAGGCAATCAGCCCCAGCATTTT.

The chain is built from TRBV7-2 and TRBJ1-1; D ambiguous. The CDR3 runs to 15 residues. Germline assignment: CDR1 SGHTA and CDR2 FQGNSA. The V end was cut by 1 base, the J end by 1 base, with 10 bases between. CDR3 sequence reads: CASSLGRAGNTEAFF. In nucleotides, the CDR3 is TGTGCCAGCAGCTTAGGGAGGGCCGGGAACACTGAAGCTTTCTTT.

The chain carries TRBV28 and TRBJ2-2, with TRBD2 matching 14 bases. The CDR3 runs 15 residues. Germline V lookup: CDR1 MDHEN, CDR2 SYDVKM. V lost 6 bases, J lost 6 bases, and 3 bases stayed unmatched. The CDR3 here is CASSMGLAGAGELFF. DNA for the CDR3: TGTGCCAGCAGCATGGGACTAGCGGGAGCCGGGGAGCTGTTTTTT.

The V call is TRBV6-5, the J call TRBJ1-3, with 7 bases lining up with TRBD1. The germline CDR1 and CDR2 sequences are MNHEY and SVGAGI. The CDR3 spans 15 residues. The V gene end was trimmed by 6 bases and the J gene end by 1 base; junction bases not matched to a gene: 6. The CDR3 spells CASSPTGSSGNTIYF. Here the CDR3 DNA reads TGTGCCAGCAGCCCGACAGGGTCATCTGGAAACACCATATATTTT.

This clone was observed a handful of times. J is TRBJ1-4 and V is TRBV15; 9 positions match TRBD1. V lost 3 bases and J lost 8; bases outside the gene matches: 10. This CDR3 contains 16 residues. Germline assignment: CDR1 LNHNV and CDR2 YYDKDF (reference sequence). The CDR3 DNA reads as TGTGCCACCAGCAGGGAATCCGGGACAGGGCCCGAAAAACTGTTTTTT. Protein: CATSRESGTGPEKLFF.

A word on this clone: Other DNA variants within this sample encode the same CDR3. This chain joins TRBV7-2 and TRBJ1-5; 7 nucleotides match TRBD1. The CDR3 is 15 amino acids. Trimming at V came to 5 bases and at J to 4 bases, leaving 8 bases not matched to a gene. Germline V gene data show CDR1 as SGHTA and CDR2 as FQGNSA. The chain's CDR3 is CASSLNRGGNQPQHF. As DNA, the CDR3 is TGTGCCAGCAGCCTTAACAGGGGAGGAAATCAGCCCCAGCATTTT.

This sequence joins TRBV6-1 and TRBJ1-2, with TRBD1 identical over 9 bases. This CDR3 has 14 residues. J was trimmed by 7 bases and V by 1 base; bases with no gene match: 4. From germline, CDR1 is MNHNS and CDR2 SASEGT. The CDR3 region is CASSEDRGRIGYTF. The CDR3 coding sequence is TGTGCCAGCAGTGAAGACAGGGGGCGGATTGGCTACACCTTC.

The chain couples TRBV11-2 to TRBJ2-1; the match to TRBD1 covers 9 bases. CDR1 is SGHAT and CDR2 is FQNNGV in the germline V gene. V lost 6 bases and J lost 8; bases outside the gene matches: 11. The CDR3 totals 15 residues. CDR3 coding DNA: TGTGCCAGCAGAGTAACAGGGGGCAAGAGGGATGAGCAGTTCTTC. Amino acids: CASRVTGGKRDEQFF.

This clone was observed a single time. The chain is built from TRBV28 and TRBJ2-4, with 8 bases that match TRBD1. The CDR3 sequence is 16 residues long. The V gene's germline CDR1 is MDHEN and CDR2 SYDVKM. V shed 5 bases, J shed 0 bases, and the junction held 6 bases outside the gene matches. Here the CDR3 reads CASSGTGWGAKNIQYF. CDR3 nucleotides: TGTGCCAGCAGTGGGACAGGCTGGGGAGCCAAAAACATTCAGTACTTC.

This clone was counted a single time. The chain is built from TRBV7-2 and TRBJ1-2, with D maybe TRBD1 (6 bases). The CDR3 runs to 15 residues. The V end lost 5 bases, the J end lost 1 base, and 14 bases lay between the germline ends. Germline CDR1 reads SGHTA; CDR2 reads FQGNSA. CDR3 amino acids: CASSRDRSFNYGYTF. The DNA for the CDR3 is TGTGCCAGCAGCCGCGACAGGAGCTTTAACTATGGCTACACCTTC.

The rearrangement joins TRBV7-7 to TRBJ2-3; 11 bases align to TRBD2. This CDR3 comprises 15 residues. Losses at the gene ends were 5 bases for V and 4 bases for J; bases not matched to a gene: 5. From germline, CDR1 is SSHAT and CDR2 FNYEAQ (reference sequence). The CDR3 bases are TGTGCCAGCAGCCCTACTAGCGGGGGTTCAGATACGCAGTATTTT. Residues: CASSPTSGGSDTQYF.

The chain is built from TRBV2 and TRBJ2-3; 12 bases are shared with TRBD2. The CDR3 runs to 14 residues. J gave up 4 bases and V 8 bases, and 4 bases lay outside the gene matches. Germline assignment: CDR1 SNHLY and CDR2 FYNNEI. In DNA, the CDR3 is TGTGCCAGCCTAGCGGGAGGGCCCCCAGATACGCAGTATTTT. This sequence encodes CASLAGGPPDTQYF.

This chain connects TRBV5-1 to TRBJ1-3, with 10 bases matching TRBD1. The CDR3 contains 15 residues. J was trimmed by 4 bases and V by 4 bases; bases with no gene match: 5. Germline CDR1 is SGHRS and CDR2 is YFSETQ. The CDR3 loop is CASSPGTGDGNTIYF. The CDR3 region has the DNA TGCGCCAGCAGCCCGGGGACAGGGGACGGAAACACCATATATTTT.

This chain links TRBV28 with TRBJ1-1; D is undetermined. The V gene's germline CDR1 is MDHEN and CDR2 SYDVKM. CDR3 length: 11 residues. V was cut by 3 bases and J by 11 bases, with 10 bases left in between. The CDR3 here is CASSFRWRAFF. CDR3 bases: TGTGCCAGCAGTTTCCGCTGGCGGGCTTTCTTT. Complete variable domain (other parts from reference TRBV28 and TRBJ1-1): DVKVTQSSRYLVKRTGEKVFLECVQDMDHENMFWYRQDPGLGLRLIYFSYDVKMKEKGDIPEGYSVSREKKERFSLILESASTNQTSMYLCASSFRWRAFFGQGTRLTVV.

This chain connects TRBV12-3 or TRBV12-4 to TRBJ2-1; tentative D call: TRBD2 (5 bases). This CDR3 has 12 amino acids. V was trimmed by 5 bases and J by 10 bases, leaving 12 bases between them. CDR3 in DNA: TGTGCCAGCAGTGACGAATCGGGGGAGCAGTTCTTC. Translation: CASSDESGEQFF.

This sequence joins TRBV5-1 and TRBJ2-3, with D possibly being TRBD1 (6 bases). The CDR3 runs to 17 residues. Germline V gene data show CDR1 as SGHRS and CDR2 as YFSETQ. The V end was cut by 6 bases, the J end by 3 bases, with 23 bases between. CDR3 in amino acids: CASNPIVRTVGTDTQYF. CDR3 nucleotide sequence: TGCGCCAGCAATCCGATAGTCCGGACAGTAGGAACAGATACGCAGTATTTT.

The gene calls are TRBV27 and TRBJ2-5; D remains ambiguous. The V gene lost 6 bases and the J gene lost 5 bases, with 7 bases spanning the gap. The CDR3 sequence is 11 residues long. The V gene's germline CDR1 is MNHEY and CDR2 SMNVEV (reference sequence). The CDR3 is CASSPMETQYF. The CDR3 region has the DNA TGTGCCAGCAGCCCCATGGAGACCCAGTACTTC.

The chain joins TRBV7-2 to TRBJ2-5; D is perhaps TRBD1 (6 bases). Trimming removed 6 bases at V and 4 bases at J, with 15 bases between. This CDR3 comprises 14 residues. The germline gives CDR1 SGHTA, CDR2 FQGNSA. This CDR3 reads CASSPQGIRETQYF. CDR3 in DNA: TGTGCCAGCAGTCCCCAGGGGATTCGAGAGACCCAGTACTTC. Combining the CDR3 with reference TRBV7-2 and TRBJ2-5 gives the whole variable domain GAGVSQSPSNKVTEKGKDVELRCDPISGHTALYWYRQSLGQGLEFLIYFQGNSAPDKSGLPSDRFSAERTGGSVSTLTIQRTQQEDSAVYLCASSPQGIRETQYFGPGTRLLVL.

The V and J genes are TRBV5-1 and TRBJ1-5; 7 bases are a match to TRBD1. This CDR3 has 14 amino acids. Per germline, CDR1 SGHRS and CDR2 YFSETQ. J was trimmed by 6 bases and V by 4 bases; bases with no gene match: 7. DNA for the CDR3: TGCGCCAGCAGCAGAGGGGGCGCGGGTCAGCCCCAGCATTTT. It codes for CASSRGGAGQPQHF. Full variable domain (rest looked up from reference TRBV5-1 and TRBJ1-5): KAGVTQTPRYLIKTRGQQVTLSCSPISGHRSVSWYQQTPGQGLQFLFEYFSETQRNKGNFPGRFSGRQFSNSRSEMNVSTLELGDSALYLCASSRGGAGQPQHFGDGTRLSIL.

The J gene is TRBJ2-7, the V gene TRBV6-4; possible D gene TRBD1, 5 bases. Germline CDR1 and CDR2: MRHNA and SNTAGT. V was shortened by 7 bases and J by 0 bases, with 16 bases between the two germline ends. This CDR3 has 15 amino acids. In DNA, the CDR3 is TGTGCCAGCACCCGACACAGGAGAGGCTCCTACGAGCAGTACTTC. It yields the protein CASTRHRRGSYEQYF.

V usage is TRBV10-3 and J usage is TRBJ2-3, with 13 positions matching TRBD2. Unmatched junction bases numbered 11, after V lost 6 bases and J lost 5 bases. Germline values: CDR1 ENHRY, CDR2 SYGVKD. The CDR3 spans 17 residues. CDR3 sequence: CAIRPTSGGAGGDTQYF. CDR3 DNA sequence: TGTGCCATCAGACCCACTAGCGGGGGGGCCGGGGGAGATACGCAGTATTTT.